In this sample, the clone carrying this TCR beta chain turned up a few times. The CDR3 consists of 14 residues. The V and J ends lost 2 bases and 3 bases respectively, with 10 bases between them. Germline V gene data show CDR1 as SGHAT and CDR2 as FQDESV (reference sequence). This sample is drawn from a study of blood T cell repertoires in COVID-19. Study-level background: Donors in the United States, Italy and Spain gave samples during acute or convalescent COVID-19.

The data were produced by immunoSEQ multiplex PCR, yet TCRdb's version contains in-frame clones alone and is incomplete. This sample has fewer than 85,000 clones; more than 75% occur once, and the top ten carry 20%. Sequences were obtained from peripheral blood. This sequence was found in a woman of 80 years or more with active or convalescent COVID-19. This chain connects TRBV11-1 to TRBJ1-1; D gene unclear. CDR3: CASSLTRDDTEAFF. For the CDR3, the DNA is TGTGCCAGCAGCTTAACTAGGGATGACACTGAAGCTTTCTTT.